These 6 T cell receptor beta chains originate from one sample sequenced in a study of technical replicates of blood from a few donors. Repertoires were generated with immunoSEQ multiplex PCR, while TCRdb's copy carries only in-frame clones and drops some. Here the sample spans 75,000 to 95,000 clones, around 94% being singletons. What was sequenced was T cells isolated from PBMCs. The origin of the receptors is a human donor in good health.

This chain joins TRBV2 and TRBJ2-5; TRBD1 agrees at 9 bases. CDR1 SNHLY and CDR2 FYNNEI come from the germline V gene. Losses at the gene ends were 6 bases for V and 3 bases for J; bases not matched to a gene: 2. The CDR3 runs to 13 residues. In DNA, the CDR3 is TGTGCCAGCAGGCGGGACAGGGAAGAGACCCAGTACTTC. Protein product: CASRRDREETQYF. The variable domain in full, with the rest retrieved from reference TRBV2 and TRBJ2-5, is EPEVTQTPSHQVTQMGQEVILRCVPISNHLYFYWYRQILGQKVEFLVSFYNNEISEKSEIFDDQFSVERPDGSNFTLKIRSTKLEDSAMYFCASRRDREETQYFGPGTRLLVL.

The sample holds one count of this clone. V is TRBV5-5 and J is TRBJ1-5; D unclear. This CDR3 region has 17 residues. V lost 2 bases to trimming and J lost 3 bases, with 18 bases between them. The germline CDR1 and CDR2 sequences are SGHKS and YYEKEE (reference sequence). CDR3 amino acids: CASSLAPSDFFNQPQHF. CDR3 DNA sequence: TGTGCCAGCAGCTTAGCCCCCAGCGACTTCTTCAATCAGCCCCAGCATTTT.

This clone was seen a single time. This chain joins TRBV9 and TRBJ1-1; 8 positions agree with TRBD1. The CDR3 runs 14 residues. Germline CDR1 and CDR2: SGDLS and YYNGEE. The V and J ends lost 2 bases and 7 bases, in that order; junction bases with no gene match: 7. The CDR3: CASSVGTGGNEAFF. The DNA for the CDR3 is TGTGCCAGCAGCGTCGGGACAGGAGGTAATGAAGCTTTCTTT.

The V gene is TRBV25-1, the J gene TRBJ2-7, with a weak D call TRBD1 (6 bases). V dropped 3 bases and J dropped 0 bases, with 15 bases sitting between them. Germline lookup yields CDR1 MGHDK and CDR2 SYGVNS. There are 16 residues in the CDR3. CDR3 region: CASSDDPLDSSYEQYF. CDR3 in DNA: TGTGCCAGCAGTGATGACCCACTGGACAGCTCCTACGAGCAGTACTTC.

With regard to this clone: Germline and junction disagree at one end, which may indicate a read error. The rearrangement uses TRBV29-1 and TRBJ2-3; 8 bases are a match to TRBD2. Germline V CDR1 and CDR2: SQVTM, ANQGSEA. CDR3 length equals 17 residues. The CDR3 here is CSAAWTSSSKRTDTQYF. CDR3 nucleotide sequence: TGCAGCGCGGCCTGGACTAGCTCGTCCAAACGCACCGATACGCAGTATTTT.

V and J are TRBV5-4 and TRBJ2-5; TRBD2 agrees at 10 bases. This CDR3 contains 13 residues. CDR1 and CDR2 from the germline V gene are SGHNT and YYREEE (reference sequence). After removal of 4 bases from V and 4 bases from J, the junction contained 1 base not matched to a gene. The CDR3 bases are TGTGCCAGCAGCCCTAGCGGGGGAGAGACCCAGTACTTC. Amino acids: CASSPSGGETQYF. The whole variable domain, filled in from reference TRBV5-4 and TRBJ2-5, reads ETGVTQSPTHLIKTRGQQVTLRCSSQSGHNTVSWYQQALGQGPQFIFQYYREEENGRGNFPPRFSGLQFPNYSSELNVNALELDDSALYLCASSPSGGETQYFGPGTRLLVL.